The following is a T cell receptor (beta chain) sequence with its context. Clones were sequenced by immunoSEQ multiplex PCR, and TCRdb holds only the in-frame ones, with some missing. The table has roughly 80,000 clones, over 70% seen once. The source of the sample is a study of blood T cell repertoires in COVID-19. Study-wide context: Sample material is recorded as cDNA or gDNA derived from T cells, B-cell-depleted T cells, or PBMCs.

This CDR3 contains 13 residues. V was cut by 3 bases and J by 5 bases, with 8 bases left in between. Germline V gene lookup returns CDR1 LNHDA and CDR2 SQIVND (reference sequence). Input material: peripheral blood. The clonotype originates from a man aged 80 or over with acute or convalescent COVID-19. The chain employs TRBV19 and TRBJ1-5; D gene ambiguous. CDR3 DNA: TGTGCCAGTAGTATGGCACAAGATCAGCCCCAGCATTTT. Translating it yields CASSMAQDQPQHF.